This note documents a single TCR beta chain sequence. This entry comes from a study of blood T cell repertoires in COVID-19. Assay: immunoSEQ multiplex PCR; the TCRdb copy retains only in-frame clones and omits some. The sample records roughly 150,000 clones, 90% being singletons. Per germline, CDR1 SNHLY and CDR2 FYNNEI. CDR3 size: 14 residues. Trimming removed 7 bases from V and 4 bases from J; junction bases left unmatched: 5. The chain employs TRBV2 and TRBJ1-4, with 8 bases matching TRBD1. This receptor was identified in a woman older than 75 with acute or convalescent COVID-19. Sample: peripheral blood. CDR3 sequence (DNA): TGTGCCAGCAAACCGGGACAGGTTAATGAAAAACTGTTTTTT. It translates to CASKPGQVNEKLFF. Drawing the rest from reference TRBV2 and TRBJ1-4, the complete variable domain is EPEVTQTPSHQVTQMGQEVILRCVPISNHLYFYWYRQILGQKVEFLVSFYNNEISEKSEIFDDQFSVERPDGSNFTLKIRSTKLEDSAMYFCASKPGQVNEKLFFGSGTQLSVL.